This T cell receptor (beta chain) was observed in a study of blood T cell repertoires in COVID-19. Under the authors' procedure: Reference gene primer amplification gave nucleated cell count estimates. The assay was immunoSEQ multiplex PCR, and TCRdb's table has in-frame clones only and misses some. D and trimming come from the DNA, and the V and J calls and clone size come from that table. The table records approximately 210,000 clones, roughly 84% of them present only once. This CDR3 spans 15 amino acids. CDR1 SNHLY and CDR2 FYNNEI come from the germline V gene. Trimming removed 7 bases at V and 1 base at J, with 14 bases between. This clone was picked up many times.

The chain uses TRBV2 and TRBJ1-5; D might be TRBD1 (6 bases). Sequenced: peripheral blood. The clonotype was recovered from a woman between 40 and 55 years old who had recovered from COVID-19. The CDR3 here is CASKGVERSNQPQHF. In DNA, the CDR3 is TGTGCCAGCAAGGGGGTAGAAAGGAGCAATCAGCCCCAGCATTTT.